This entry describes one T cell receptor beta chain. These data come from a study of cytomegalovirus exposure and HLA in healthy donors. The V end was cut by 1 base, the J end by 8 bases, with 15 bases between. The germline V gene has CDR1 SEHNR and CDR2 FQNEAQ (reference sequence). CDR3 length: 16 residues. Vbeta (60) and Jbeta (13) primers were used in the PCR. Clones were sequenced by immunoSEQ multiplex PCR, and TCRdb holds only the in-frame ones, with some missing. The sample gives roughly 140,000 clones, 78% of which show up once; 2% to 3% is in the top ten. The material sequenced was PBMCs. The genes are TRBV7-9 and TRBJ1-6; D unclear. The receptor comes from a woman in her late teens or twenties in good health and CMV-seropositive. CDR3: CASSLGRNPLDSPLHF. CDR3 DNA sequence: TGTGCCAGCAGCTTAGGGAGGAATCCCCTCGATTCACCCCTCCACTTT.